These 22 T cell receptor beta chains were sequenced from one sample in a study of T cell changes during pregnancy in multiple sclerosis. Only in-frame clones appear in the TCRdb table, and some are missing; sequencing was by immunoSEQ multiplex PCR. Of about 24,000 clones detected, around four fifths appear once; the ten largest clones hold around a sixth. This specimen was CD8+ T cells from peripheral blood mononuclear cells, taken in the first trimester of pregnancy. The receptors derive from a female donor in good health, enrolled as a control in a pregnancy study.

The chain joins TRBV9 to TRBJ2-3; no clear D. From germline, CDR1 is SGDLS and CDR2 YYNGEE. V was cut by 0 bases and J by 1 base, with 12 bases left in between. This CDR3 region has 16 residues. CDR3: CASSVATQRRTDTQYF. The CDR3 DNA follows: TGTGCCAGCAGCGTAGCTACGCAGCGACGCACAGATACGCAGTATTTT.

The chain recombines TRBV9 with TRBJ1-2; 9 bases are shared with TRBD1. The CDR3 length is 15 residues. Germline assignment: CDR1 SGDLS and CDR2 YYNGEE. V was clipped by 3 bases and J by 3 bases; unmatched bases: 6. The CDR3 DNA is TGTGCCAGCAGCGGATACAGGGGGCGCGACTATGGCTACACCTTC. Translating it yields CASSGYRGRDYGYTF.

The rearrangement links TRBV5-4 to TRBJ1-2; 7 nucleotides align to TRBD1. Germline V CDR1 and CDR2: SGHNT, YYREEE (reference sequence). V was clipped by 0 bases and J by 0 bases; unmatched bases: 5. There are 16 residues in the CDR3. The CDR3 bases are TGTGCCAGCAGCTTGGGAGTGACAGGGTCTAACTATGGCTACACCTTC. It encodes CASSLGVTGSNYGYTF.

V and J are TRBV19 and TRBJ2-3; D may be TRBD2 (6 bases). V was clipped by 3 bases and J by 5 bases, with 12 bases between them. Looked up from germline, CDR1 is LNHDA and CDR2 is SQIVND (reference sequence). This CDR3 has 14 residues. The DNA of the CDR3 is TGTGCCAGTAGTATTGGAGGAGCGGGAGATACGCAGTATTTT. Residues: CASSIGGAGDTQYF.

This clone occurred once. The genes are TRBV18 and TRBJ2-7; the match to TRBD2 covers 8 bases. CDR1 and CDR2 from the germline V gene are KGHSH and LQKENI. V shed 4 bases, J shed 3 bases, and the junction held 2 bases outside the gene matches. The CDR3 length is 13 residues. The CDR3 sequence is CASSLGLDYEQYF. CDR3 DNA: TGTGCCAGCTCACTGGGACTAGACTACGAGCAGTACTTC.

The gene calls are TRBV7-2 and TRBJ1-1, with D possibly TRBD1 on 5 matching bases. The CDR3 has 16 residues. CDR1 and CDR2 (germline): SGHTA, FQGNSA. Trimming pared 1 base from V and 0 bases from J, leaving 12 bases between. DNA for the CDR3: TGTGCCAGCAGCTTAGGTGTAGGACACTTGAACACTGAAGCTTTCTTT. Encoded protein: CASSLGVGHLNTEAFF.

J is TRBJ2-5 and V is TRBV10-3; 8 bases match TRBD1. The J call may be wrong; the DNA end is better matched by TRBJ2-7. Per germline, CDR1 ENHRY and CDR2 SYGVKD. There are 14 residues in the CDR3. CDR3 nucleotide sequence: TGTGCCATCAGCGCGACAGGGGTCACCTACGAGCAGTACTTC. Its protein is CAISATGVTYEQYF.

This clone is medium-sized. The chain has TRBV13 and TRBJ1-2; TRBD1 matches at 9 bases. CDR1 is PRHDT, CDR2 FYEKMQ, per germline (reference sequence). Trimming removed 4 bases from V and 6 bases from J; junction bases left unmatched: 12. The CDR3 sequence is 16 residues long. Here the CDR3 DNA reads TGTGCCAGCAGCTCGGGGACAGGGATAGATAGACATGGCTACACCTTC. Residues: CASSSGTGIDRHGYTF.

V usage is TRBV6-4 and J usage is TRBJ2-1, with 7 bases fitting TRBD1. CDR3 length: 14 amino acids. J lost 1 base, V lost 6 bases, and 3 bases had no gene match. The germline V gene has CDR1 MRHNA and CDR2 SNTAGT. CDR3 nucleotide sequence: TGTGCCAGCAGCCGGGACAGTTCCTACAATGAGCAGTTCTTC. It encodes CASSRDSSYNEQFF.

CDR3 coding DNA: TGTGCCAGCAGGAGCCCGGGGAGCGGGGGAGAGGAGACCCAGTACTTC. Its protein product is CASRSPGSGGEETQYF. The chain combines TRBV7-9 with TRBJ2-5; 8 bases are shared with TRBD2. CDR3 length: 16 amino acids. Unmatched junction bases numbered 14, after V lost 6 bases and J lost 5 bases. Germline V lookup: CDR1 SEHNR, CDR2 FQNEAQ (reference sequence).

The V and J genes are TRBV27 and TRBJ1-5; tentatively, D is TRBD1 (5 bases). The V end was cut by 5 bases, the J end by 1 base, with 12 bases between. CDR3 length equals 15 residues. Germline assignment: CDR1 MNHEY and CDR2 SMNVEV (reference sequence). CDR3 sequence: CASSQTPGSNQPQHF. CDR3 nucleotide sequence: TGTGCCAGCAGTCAGACCCCAGGGAGCAATCAGCCCCAGCATTTT.

The chain joins TRBV11-3 to TRBJ2-1, with 11 positions matching TRBD2. V trimming: 4 bases; J trimming: 4 bases; junction bases outside the gene matches: 3. Germline CDR1 is SGHNT and CDR2 is YENEEA. The CDR3 extends over 15 amino acids. CDR3 DNA: TGTGCCAGCAGCTACCGACTAGCGGGGTACAATGAGCAGTTCTTC. It encodes CASSYRLAGYNEQFF.

Note on this clone: Compared with germline, one end of the junction differs, possibly owing to a read error. V and J are TRBV5-6 and TRBJ1-1; D is ambiguous. Per germline, CDR1 SGHDT and CDR2 YYEEEE. The CDR3 spans 12 residues. As DNA, the CDR3 is TGTGCCAGCAGCCGCGCGAACGCTGAAGCTTTCTTT. This sequence encodes CASSRANAEAFF.

This chain links TRBV10-3 with TRBJ2-3, with 7 bases matching TRBD1. Germline CDR1 is ENHRY and CDR2 is SYGVKD. Losses at the gene ends were 3 bases for V and 6 bases for J; bases not matched to a gene: 15. The CDR3 is 17 amino acids. The CDR3 DNA sequence: TGTGCCATCAGTGACCCAAGGACAGGCCCGTTTAGGGATACGCAGTATTTT. Protein product: CAISDPRTGPFRDTQYF.

This clone was observed many times. The chain recombines TRBV7-9 with TRBJ2-4; 7 bases are a match to TRBD2. Per germline, CDR1 SEHNR and CDR2 FQNEAQ (reference sequence). CDR3 length: 13 amino acids. V lost 7 bases to trimming and J lost 6 bases; unmatched junction nucleotides: 6. Here the CDR3 reads CASIQAGSNIQYF. Here the CDR3 DNA reads TGTGCCAGCATCCAAGCGGGATCAAACATTCAGTACTTC.

The chain carries TRBV7-9 and TRBJ1-4, with D unclear. Between the trimmed V and J ends, which lost 8 bases and 0 bases, there was a span of 10 bases. CDR3 size: 14 residues. Germline V gene lookup returns CDR1 SEHNR and CDR2 FQNEAQ (reference sequence). The DNA for the CDR3 is TGTGCCAGCGAGTCGGGGACAACTAATGAAAAACTGTTTTTT. It yields the protein CASESGTTNEKLFF.

V usage is TRBV9 and J usage is TRBJ2-2; 7 bases are shared with TRBD2. Germline lookup yields CDR1 SGDLS and CDR2 YYNGEE. With 7 bases clipped from V and 4 bases from J, the junction kept 10 bases outside the gene matches. This CDR3 comprises 15 residues. CDR3 coding DNA: TGTGCCAGCGGATCTTCCCGGGAGGCCACCGGGGAGCTGTTTTTT. Translation gives CASGSSREATGELFF.

The rearrangement links TRBV27 to TRBJ2-2; unclear D gene. Per the germline V gene, CDR1 is MNHEY and CDR2 is SMNVEV (reference sequence). CDR3 length: 15 residues. V was pared by 0 bases and J by 2 bases, with 7 bases between. The CDR3 DNA follows: TGTGCCAGCAGTTTATCTACTTACAACACCGGGGAGCTGTTTTTT. Its protein product is CASSLSTYNTGELFF.

This sequence joins TRBV15 and TRBJ1-5, with D perhaps TRBD1 (5 bases). Germline lookup yields CDR1 LNHNV and CDR2 YYDKDF (reference sequence). V was pared by 7 bases and J by 6 bases, with 16 bases between. The length of the CDR3 is 14 residues. CDR3 nucleotide sequence: TGTGCCACCAAGGAGGAGGGGCCGGTTCAGCCCCAGCATTTT. Encoded protein: CATKEEGPVQPQHF.

The rearrangement joins TRBV5-4 to TRBJ2-3, with D maybe TRBD1 (5 bases). The CDR3 totals 13 residues. The V gene lost 3 bases and the J gene lost 6 bases, with 11 bases spanning the gap. Germline lookup yields CDR1 SGHNT and CDR2 YYREEE (reference sequence). The CDR3 coding sequence is TGTGCCAGCAGCTCCCCACCAGGGGATACGCAGTATTTT. The encoded protein is CASSSPPGDTQYF. The entire variable domain, with the rest obtained from reference TRBV5-4 and TRBJ2-3, is as follows: ETGVTQSPTHLIKTRGQQVTLRCSSQSGHNTVSWYQQALGQGPQFIFQYYREEENGRGNFPPRFSGLQFPNYSSELNVNALELDDSALYLCASSSPPGDTQYFGPGTRLTVL.

The chain links TRBV30 to TRBJ1-6, with D uncertain. V dropped 0 bases and J dropped 7 bases, with 10 bases sitting between them. The CDR3 covers 14 residues. In germline, CDR1 is GTSNPN, CDR2 SVGIG (reference sequence). Here the CDR3 reads CAWSVPTGNSPLHF. The CDR3 bases are TGTGCCTGGAGTGTACCGACTGGGAATTCACCCCTCCACTTT.

V and J are TRBV14 and TRBJ2-7, with 12 bases lining up with TRBD2. Germline trimming cut 0 bases from V and 3 bases from J; bases unmatched to any gene: 3. This CDR3 has 16 residues. Germline V CDR1 and CDR2: SGHDN, FVKESK. In DNA, the CDR3 is TGTGCCAGCAGCCAAGAACAGGGACTAGCGGGCTACGAGCAGTACTTC. It encodes CASSQEQGLAGYEQYF.